Listed below are T cell receptor beta chains from one sample, sequenced in a study of blood T cell repertoires in COVID-19. TCRdb's table, derived via immunoSEQ multiplex PCR, lists solely in-frame clones and lacks some. In the table there are some 96,000 clones, about 90% of which are singletons. The sample consisted of peripheral blood. These receptor sequences come from a man younger than 45 in a cohort sampled during active COVID-19. CDR3s include the opening cysteine and the closing phenylalanine or tryptophan. A D gene is named only where the DNA matches it firmly. Only part of the rows carry a size: once, few, many, or a class if the clone is expanded.

-,TRBV10-3,TRBJ2-5,-,CAIRGDRAGETQYF,TGTGCCATCAGGGGGGACCGGGCGGGGGAGACCCAGTACTTC
-,TRBV9,TRBJ2-7,once,CASSFGHEEEQYF,TGTGCCAGCAGCTTCGGACATGAGGAGGAGCAGTACTTC
-,TRBV7-2,TRBJ2-1,-,CASSLEGVYNEQFF,TGTGCCAGCAGCTTAGAGGGAGTATACAATGAGCAGTTCTTC
-,TRBV7-8,TRBJ1-2,few,CASSLGATVDYYGYTF,TGTGCCAGCAGCTTAGGAGCGACAGTGGATTACTATGGCTACACCTTC
-,TRBV7-9,TRBJ1-5,-,CASSSTAADYSNQPQHF,TGTGCCAGCAGCTCCACTGCGGCGGATTATAGCAATCAGCCCCAGCATTTT
TRBD2,TRBV7-9,TRBJ2-2,-,CASSPSGGHTGELFF,TGTGCCAGCAGCCCTAGCGGGGGTCACACCGGGGAGCTGTTTTTT
-,TRBV5-1,TRBJ1-4,-,CASSLVIGGTNEKLFF,TGCGCCAGCAGCTTGGTCATCGGGGGAACTAATGAAAAACTGTTTTTT
TRBD2,TRBV7-8,TRBJ2-3,once,CASAGGGTDTQYF,TGTGCCAGCGCCGGGGGGGGCACAGATACGCAGTATTTT
-,TRBV9,TRBJ2-7,-,CASSALTSGEQYF,TGTGCCAGCAGCGCTCTTACGTCGGGAGAGCAGTACTTC
-,TRBV19,TRBJ1-6,-,CASSNLGASPLHF,TGTGCCAGTAGTAACCTTGGGGCTTCACCCCTCCACTTT